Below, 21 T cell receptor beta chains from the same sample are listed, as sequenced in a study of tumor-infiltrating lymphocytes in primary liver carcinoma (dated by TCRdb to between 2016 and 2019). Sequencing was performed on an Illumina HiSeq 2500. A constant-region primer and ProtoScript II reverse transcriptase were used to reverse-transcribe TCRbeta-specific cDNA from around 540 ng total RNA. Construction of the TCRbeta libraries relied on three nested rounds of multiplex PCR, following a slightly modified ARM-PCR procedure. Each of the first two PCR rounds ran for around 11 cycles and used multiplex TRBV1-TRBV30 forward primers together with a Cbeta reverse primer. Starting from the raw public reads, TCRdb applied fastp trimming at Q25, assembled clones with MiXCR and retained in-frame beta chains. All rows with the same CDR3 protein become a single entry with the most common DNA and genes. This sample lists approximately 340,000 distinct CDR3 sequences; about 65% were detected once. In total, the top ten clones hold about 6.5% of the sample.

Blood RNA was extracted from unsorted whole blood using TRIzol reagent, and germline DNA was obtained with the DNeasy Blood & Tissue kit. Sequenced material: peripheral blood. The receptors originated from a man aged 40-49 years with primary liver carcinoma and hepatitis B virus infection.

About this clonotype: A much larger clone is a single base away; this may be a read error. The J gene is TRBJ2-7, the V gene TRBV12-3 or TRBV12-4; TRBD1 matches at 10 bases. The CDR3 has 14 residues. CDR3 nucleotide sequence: TGTGCCAGCAGTCCGGGACAGGGGACCTACGTGCAGTACTTC. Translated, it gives CASSPGQGTYVQYF.

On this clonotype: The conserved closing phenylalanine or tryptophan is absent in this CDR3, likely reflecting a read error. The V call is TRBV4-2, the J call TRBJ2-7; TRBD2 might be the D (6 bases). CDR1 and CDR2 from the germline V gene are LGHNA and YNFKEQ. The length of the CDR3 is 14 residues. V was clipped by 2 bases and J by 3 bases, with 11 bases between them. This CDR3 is CASSQLVEGYEQYL. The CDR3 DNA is TGTGCCAGCAGCCAACTAGTGGAGGGCTACGAGCAGTACTTA.

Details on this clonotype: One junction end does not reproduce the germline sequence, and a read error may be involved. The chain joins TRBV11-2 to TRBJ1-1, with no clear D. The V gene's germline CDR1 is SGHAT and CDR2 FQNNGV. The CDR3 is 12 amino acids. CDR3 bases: TGTGCCAGCAGCTTAGGGACCCCTGAGGCTTTCTTT. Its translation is CASSLGTPEAFF.

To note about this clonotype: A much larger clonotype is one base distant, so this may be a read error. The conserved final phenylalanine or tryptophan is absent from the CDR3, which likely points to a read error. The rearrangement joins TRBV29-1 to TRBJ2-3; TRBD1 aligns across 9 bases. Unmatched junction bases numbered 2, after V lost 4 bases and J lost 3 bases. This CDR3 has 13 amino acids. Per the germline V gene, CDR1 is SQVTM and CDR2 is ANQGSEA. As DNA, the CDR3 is TGCAGCGTTGGGGACAGGGTGACAGATACGCAGTATTAT. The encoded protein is CSVGDRVTDTQYY.

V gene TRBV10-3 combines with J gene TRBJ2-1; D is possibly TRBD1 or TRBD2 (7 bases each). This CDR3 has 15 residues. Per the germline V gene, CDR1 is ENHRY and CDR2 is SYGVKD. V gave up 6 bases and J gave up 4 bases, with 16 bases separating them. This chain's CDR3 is CAIRGEGARYNEQFF. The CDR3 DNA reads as TGTGCCATCAGAGGGGAGGGGGCCAGATACAATGAGCAGTTCTTC.

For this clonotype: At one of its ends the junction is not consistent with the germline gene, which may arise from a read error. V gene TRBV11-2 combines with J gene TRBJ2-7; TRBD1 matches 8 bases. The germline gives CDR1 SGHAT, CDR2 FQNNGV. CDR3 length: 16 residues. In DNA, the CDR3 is TGTGCCAGCAGCTCCGCCAGGGGGCTCCACTCCTACGATCAGTACTTC. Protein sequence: CASSSARGLHSYDQYF.

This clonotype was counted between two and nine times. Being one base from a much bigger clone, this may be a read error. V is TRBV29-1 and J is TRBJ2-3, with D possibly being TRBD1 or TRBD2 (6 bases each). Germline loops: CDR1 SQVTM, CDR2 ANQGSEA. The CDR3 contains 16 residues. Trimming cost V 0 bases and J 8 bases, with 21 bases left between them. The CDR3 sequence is CSVEDQFEGGLGTQYF. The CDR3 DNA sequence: TGCAGCGTTGAAGATCAGTTCGAGGGGGGATTAGGTACGCAGTATTTT.

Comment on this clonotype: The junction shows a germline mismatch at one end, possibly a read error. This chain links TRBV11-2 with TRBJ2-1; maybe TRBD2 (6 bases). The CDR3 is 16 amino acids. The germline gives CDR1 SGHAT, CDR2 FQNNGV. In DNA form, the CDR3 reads TGCGTCAGCAGACCCATAGGGACTGGCGTATACAATGAGCAGTTCTTC. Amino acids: CVSRPIGTGVYNEQFF. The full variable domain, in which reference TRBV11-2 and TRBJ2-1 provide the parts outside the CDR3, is EAGVAQSPRYKIIEKRQSVAFWCNPISGHATLYWYQQILGQGPKLLIQFQNNGVVDDSQLPKDRFSAERLKGVDSTLKIQPAKLEDSAVYLCVSRPIGTGVYNEQFFGPGTRLTVL.

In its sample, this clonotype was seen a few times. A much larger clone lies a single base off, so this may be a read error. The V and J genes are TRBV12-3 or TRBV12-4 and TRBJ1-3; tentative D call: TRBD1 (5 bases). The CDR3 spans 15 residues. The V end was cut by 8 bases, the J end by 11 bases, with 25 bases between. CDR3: CASLRGGALEEPIYF. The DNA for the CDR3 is TGTGCCAGCCTGAGGGGCGGAGCTCTGGAGGAGCCCATATATTTT.

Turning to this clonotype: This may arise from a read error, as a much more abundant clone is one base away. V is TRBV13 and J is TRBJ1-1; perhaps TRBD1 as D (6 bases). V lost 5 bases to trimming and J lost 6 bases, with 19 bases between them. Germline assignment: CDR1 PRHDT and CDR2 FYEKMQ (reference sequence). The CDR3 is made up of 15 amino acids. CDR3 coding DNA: TGTGCCAGCAGCACCCGCGCGACAGGTTCTTCTGAAGCTTTCTTT. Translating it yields CASSTRATGSSEAFF.

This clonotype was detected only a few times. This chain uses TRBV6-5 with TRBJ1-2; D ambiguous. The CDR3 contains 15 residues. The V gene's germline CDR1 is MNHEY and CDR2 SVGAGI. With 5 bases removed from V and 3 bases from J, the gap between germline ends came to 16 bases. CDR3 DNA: TGTGCCAGCAGTCGAAATGGGGAGAGAGACTATGGCTACACCTTC. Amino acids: CASSRNGERDYGYTF.

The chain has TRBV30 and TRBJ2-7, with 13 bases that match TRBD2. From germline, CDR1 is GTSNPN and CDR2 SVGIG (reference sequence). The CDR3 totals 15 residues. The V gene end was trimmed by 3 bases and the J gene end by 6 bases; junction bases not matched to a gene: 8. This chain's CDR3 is CAWRGLAGSRGEQYF. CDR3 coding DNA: TGTGCCTGGAGGGGACTAGCGGGAAGCCGGGGCGAGCAGTACTTC. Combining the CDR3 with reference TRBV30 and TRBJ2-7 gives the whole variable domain SQTIHQWPATLVQPVGSPLSLECTVEGTSNPNLYWYRQAAGRGLQLLFYSVGIGQISSEVPQNLSASRPQDRQFILSSKKLLLSDSGFYLCAWRGLAGSRGEQYFGPGTRLTVT.

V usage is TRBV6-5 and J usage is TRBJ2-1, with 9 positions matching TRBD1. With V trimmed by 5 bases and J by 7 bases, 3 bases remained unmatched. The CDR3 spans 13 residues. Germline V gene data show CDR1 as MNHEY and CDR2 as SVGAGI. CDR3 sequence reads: CASSGDRENEQFF. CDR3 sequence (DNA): TGTGCCAGCAGTGGGGACAGGGAAAATGAGCAGTTCTTC.

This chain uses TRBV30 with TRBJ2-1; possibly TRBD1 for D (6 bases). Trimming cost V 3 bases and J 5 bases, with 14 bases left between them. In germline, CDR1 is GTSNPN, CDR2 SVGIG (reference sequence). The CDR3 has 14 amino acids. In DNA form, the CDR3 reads TGTGCCTGGAGAGGGGCAGGGGCTGACAATGAGCAGTTCTTC. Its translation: CAWRGAGADNEQFF.

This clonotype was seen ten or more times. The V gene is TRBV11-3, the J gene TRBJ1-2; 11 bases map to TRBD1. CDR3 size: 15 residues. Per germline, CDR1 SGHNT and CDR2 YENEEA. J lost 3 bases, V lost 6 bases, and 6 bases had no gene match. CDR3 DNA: TGTGCCAGCAGAACGGGACAGGGGGTCGACTATGGCTACACCTTC. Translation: CASRTGQGVDYGYTF. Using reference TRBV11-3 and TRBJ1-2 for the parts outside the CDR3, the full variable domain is EAGVVQSPRYKIIEKKQPVAFWCNPISGHNTLYWYLQNLGQGPELLIRYENEEAVDDSQLPKDRFSAERLKGVDSTLKIQPAELGDSAVYLCASRTGQGVDYGYTFGSGTRLTVV.

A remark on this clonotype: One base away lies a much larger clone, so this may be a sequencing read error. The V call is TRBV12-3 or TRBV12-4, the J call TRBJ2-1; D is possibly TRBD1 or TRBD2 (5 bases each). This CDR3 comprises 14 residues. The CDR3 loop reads CDSTPGHSNNEQFF. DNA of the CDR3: TGTGACAGCACCCCGGGGCACTCCAACAATGAGCAGTTCTTC.

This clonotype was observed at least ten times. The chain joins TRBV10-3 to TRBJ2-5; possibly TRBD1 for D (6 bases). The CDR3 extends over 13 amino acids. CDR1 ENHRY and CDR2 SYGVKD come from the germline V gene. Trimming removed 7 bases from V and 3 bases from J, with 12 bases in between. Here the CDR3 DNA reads TGTGCCATCAAAGTTCCAGGGGAAGAGACCCAGTACTTC. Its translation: CAIKVPGEETQYF.

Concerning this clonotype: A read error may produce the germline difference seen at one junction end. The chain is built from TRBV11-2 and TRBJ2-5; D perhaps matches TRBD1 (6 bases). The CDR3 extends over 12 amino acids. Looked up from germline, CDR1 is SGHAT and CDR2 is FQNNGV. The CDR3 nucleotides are TGTGCCAACAGCCCGACAGGAGAGACCAAGTACTTC. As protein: CANSPTGETKYF.

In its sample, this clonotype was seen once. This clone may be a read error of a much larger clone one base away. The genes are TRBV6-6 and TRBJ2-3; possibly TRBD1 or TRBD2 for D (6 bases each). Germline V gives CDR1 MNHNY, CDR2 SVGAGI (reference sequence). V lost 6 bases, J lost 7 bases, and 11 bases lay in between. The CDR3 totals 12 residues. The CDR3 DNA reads TGTGCCAGCAGGCTAGGGGGGTATACGCAGTATTTT. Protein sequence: CASRLGGYTQYF.

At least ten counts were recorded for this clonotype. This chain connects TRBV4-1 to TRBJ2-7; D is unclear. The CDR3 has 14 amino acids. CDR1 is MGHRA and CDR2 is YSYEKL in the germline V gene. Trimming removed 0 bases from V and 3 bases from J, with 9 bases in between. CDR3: CASSQENNNYEQYF. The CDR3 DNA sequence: TGCGCCAGCAGCCAAGAAAACAACAACTACGAGCAGTACTTC.

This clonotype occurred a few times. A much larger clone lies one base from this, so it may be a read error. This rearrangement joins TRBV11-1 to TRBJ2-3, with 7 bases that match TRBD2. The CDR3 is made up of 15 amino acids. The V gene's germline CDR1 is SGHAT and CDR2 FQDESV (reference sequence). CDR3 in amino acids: CVSSLVAGVTDTQYF. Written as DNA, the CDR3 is TGTGTCAGCAGCTTAGTCGCGGGAGTGACAGATACGCAGTATTTT.